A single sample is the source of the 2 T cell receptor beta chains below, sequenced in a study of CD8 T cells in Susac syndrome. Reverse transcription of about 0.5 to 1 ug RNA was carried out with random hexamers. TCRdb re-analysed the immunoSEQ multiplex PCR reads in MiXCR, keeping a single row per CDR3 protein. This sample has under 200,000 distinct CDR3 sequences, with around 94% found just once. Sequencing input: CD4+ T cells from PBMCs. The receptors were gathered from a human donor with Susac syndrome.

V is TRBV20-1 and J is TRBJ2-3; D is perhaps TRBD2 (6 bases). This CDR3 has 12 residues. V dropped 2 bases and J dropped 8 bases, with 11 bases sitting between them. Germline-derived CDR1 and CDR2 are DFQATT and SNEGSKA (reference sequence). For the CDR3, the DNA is TGCAGTGCTAGATTACGAGCGGGTACGCAGTATTTT. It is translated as CSARLRAGTQYF.

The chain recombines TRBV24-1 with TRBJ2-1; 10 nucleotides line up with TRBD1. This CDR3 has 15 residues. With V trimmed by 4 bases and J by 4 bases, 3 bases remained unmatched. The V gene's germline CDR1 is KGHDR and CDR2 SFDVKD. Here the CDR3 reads CATSDPGQGYNEQFF. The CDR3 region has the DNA TGTGCCACCAGTGACCCGGGACAGGGGTACAATGAGCAGTTCTTC.